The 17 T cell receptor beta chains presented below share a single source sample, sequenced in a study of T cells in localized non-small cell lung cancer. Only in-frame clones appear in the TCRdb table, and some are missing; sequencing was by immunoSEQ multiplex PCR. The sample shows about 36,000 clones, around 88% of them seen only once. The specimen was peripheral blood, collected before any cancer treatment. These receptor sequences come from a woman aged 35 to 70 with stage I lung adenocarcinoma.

CDR3 region: CASSFARQGGYTF. The CDR3 region has the DNA TGTGCCAGCAGTTTTGCTCGACAGGGCGGCTACACCTTC. The chain couples TRBV28 to TRBJ1-2; TRBD1 aligns across 7 bases. With 3 bases clipped from V and 8 bases from J, the junction kept 6 bases outside the gene matches. The germline V gene has CDR1 MDHEN and CDR2 SYDVKM. This CDR3 is 13 amino acids long.

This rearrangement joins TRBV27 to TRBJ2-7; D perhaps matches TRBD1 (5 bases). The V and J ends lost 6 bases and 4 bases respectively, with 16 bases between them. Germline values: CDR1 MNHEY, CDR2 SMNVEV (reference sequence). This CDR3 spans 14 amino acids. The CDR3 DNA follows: TGTGCCAGCAGCCGCCAGGGTACTCTTTACGAGCAGTACTTC. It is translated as CASSRQGTLYEQYF.

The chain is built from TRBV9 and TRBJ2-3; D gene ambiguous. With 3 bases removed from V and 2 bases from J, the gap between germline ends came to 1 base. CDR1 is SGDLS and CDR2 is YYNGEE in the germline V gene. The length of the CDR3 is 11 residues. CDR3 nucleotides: TGTGCCAGCAGCGCCACAGATACGCAGTATTTT. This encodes CASSATDTQYF.

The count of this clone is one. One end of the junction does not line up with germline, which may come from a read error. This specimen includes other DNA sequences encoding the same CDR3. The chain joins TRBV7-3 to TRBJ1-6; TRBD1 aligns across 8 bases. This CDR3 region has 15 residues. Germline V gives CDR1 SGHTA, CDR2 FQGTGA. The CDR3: CASSVTGGRDSPLHF. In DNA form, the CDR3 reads TGTGCCAGCAGCGTAACAGGGGGGCGGGATTCACCCCTCCACTTT. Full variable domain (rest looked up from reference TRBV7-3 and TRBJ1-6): GAGVSQTPSNKVTEKGKYVELRCDPISGHTALYWYRQSLGQGPEFLIYFQGTGAADDSGLPNDRFFAVRPEGSVSTLKIQRTERGDSAVYLCASSVTGGRDSPLHFGNGTRLTVT.

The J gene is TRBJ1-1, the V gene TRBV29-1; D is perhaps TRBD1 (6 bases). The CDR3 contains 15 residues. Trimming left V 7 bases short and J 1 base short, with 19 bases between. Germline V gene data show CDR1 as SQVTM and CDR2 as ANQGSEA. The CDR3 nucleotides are TGCAGCGCCTTTTCTGTACAGGGCGCGAACACTGAAGCTTTCTTT. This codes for CSAFSVQGANTEAFF.

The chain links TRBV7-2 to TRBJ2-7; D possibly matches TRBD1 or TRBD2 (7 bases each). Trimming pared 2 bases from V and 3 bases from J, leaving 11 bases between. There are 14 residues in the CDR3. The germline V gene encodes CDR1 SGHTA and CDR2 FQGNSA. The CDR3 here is CASSLQGGYYEQYF. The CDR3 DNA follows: TGTGCCAGCAGCTTACAGGGGGGGTACTACGAGCAGTACTTC.

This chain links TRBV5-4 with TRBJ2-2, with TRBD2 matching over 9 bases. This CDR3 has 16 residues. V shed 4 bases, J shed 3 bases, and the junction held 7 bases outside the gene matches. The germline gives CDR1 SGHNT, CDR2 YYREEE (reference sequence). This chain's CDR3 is CASSPERGADTGELFF. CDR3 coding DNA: TGTGCCAGCAGCCCGGAGCGGGGGGCCGACACCGGGGAGCTGTTTTTT.

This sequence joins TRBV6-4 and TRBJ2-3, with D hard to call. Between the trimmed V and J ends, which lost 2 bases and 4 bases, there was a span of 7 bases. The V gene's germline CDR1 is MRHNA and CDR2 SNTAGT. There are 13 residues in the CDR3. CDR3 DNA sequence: TGTGCCAGCAGTGACGGGGAAGCAGATACGCAGTATTTT. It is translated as CASSDGEADTQYF.

For the CDR3, the DNA is TGTGCCAGTAGTATAGGACCGGGACAGGGCTCGGGCGAGCAGTACTTC. Protein product: CASSIGPGQGSGEQYF. This chain connects TRBV19 to TRBJ2-7; 9 bases agree with TRBD1. Germline CDR1 and CDR2: LNHDA and SQIVND (reference sequence). With 1 base clipped from V and 6 bases from J, the junction kept 10 bases outside the gene matches. This CDR3 is 16 amino acids long.

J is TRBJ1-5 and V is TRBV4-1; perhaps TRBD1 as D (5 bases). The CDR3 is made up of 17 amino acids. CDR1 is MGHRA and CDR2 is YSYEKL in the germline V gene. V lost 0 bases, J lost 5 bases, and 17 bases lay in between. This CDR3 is CASSQDLGAGTDQPQHF. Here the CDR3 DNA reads TGCGCCAGCAGCCAAGATCTTGGGGCAGGGACCGATCAGCCCCAGCATTTT.

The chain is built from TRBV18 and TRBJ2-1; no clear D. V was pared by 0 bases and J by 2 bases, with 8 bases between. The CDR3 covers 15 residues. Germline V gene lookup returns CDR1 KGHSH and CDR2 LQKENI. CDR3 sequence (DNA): TGTGCCAGCTCACCACCGGGTTCGACCTACAATGAGCAGTTCTTC. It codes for CASSPPGSTYNEQFF.

The CDR3 sequence: CASSPDSGNGRPQHF. In nucleotides, the CDR3 is TGTGCCAGCAGCCCGGACAGCGGCAACGGTCGGCCCCAGCATTTT. The rearrangement links TRBV6-5 to TRBJ1-5; TRBD1 might be the D (6 bases). This CDR3 region has 15 residues. CDR1 is MNHEY, CDR2 SVGAGI, per germline. V lost 6 bases and J 9 bases, leaving 21 bases between the germline ends.

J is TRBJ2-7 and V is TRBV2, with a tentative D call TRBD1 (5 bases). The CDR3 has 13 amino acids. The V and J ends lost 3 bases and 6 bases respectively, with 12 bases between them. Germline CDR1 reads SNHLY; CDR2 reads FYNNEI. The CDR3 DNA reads TGTGCCAGCAGTGATCTCAGGGATCCCGAGCAGTACTTC. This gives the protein CASSDLRDPEQYF.

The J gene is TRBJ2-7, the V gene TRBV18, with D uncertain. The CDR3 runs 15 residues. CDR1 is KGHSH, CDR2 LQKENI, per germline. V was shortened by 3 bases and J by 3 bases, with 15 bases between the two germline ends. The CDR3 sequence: CASSPKRYSLYEQYF. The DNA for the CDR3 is TGTGCCAGCTCACCTAAGAGATACAGCCTCTACGAGCAGTACTTC.

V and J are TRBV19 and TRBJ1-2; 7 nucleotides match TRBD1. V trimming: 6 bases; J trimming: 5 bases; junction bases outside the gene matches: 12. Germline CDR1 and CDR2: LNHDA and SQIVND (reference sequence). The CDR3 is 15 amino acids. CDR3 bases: TGTGCCAGTAGGGAAGGGGACAGTTCCTCGTATGGCTACACCTTC. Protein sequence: CASREGDSSSYGYTF.

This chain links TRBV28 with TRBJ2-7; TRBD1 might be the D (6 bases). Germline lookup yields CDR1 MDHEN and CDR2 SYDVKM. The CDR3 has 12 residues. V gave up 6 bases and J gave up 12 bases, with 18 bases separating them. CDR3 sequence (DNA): TGTGCCAGCAGCCAAGACAGGTGGGGCCTGTACTTC. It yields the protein CASSQDRWGLYF.

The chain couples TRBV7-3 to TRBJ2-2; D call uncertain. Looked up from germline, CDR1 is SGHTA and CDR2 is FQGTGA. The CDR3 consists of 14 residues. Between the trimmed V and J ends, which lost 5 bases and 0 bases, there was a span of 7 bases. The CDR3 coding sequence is TGTGCCAGCAGCGCAAGCGCGAACACCGGGGAGCTGTTTTTT. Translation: CASSASANTGELFF.